A single sample is the source of the 14 T cell receptor beta chains below, sequenced in a study of PD-1 blockade in mismatch repair-deficient tumors. Only in-frame clones appear in the TCRdb table, and some are missing; sequencing was by immunoSEQ multiplex PCR. This table has 35,000 or so clones, roughly 85% appearing once. Sequenced material: peripheral blood, taken roughly 75 weeks after starting pembrolizumab. The receptors shown here come from an adult with mismatch repair-deficient cancer.

The chain links TRBV5-6 to TRBJ2-4, with D unclear. CDR3 size: 11 residues. Germline CDR1 and CDR2: SGHDT and YYEEEE. The germline V and J ends were trimmed by 4 bases and 9 bases, with 8 bases remaining between them. The CDR3 nucleotides are TGTGCCAGCAGCAATTACGCCATTCAGTACTTC. The encoded protein is CASSNYAIQYF.

The rearrangement uses TRBV19 and TRBJ2-3; TRBD1 aligns across 8 bases. Germline V lookup: CDR1 LNHDA, CDR2 SQIVND (reference sequence). The CDR3 consists of 12 residues. Here the CDR3 reads CSTRDRTDTQYF. CDR3 DNA: TGTTCTACCCGGGACAGGACAGATACGCAGTATTTT. The variable domain in full, with the rest retrieved from reference TRBV19 and TRBJ2-3, is DGGITQSPKYLFRKEGQNVTLSCEQNLNHDAMYWYRQDPGQGLRLIYYSQIVNDFQKGDIAEGYSVSREKKESFPLTVTSAQKNPTAFYLCSTRDRTDTQYFGPGTRLTVL.

This chain uses TRBV7-3 with TRBJ2-1; 11 bases match TRBD2. Looked up from germline, CDR1 is SGHTA and CDR2 is FQGTGA. J gave up 8 bases and V 2 bases, and 5 bases lay outside the gene matches. The CDR3 is 15 residues long. The chain's CDR3 is CASSLGLAGGYEQFF. As DNA, the CDR3 is TGTGCCAGCAGCTTAGGGCTAGCGGGAGGCTATGAGCAGTTCTTC.

This chain uses TRBV27 with TRBJ2-1; 7 bases align to TRBD2. The CDR3 has 16 residues. Germline values: CDR1 MNHEY, CDR2 SMNVEV (reference sequence). J was trimmed by 0 bases and V by 2 bases; bases with no gene match: 4. For the CDR3, the DNA is TGTGCCAGCAGTTTAATCAGCGGGAACTCCTACAATGAGCAGTTCTTC. Its translation is CASSLISGNSYNEQFF.

The chain links TRBV6-4 to TRBJ1-1, with D possibly TRBD1 on 5 matching bases. This CDR3 is 15 amino acids long. Trimming removed 4 bases at V and 3 bases at J, with 15 bases between. Per the germline V gene, CDR1 is MRHNA and CDR2 is SNTAGT. Here the CDR3 DNA reads TGTGCCAGCAGTGGGTTGACAGCCCTTGACACTGAAGCTTTCTTT. Its translation is CASSGLTALDTEAFF.

The chain has TRBV9 and TRBJ2-1, with D possibly TRBD1 on 5 matching bases. Germline CDR1 and CDR2: SGDLS and YYNGEE. V dropped 3 bases and J dropped 4 bases, with 14 bases sitting between them. The CDR3 consists of 15 residues. In DNA, the CDR3 is TGTGCCAGCAGCGAGGGTGACAGCTTTTACAATGAGCAGTTCTTC. Its translation: CASSEGDSFYNEQFF.

V is TRBV13 and J is TRBJ2-7; tentative D call: TRBD2 (5 bases). Trimming removed 4 bases from V and 2 bases from J, with 12 bases in between. This CDR3 is 14 amino acids long. The germline V gene encodes CDR1 PRHDT and CDR2 FYEKMQ (reference sequence). CDR3 region: CASSSSDSTYEQYF. Here the CDR3 DNA reads TGTGCCAGCAGCTCCTCGGACTCGACCTACGAGCAGTACTTC. The variable domain in full, with the rest retrieved from reference TRBV13 and TRBJ2-7, is AAGVIQSPRHLIKEKRETATLKCYPIPRHDTVYWYQQGPGQDPQFLISFYEKMQSDKGSIPDRFSAQQFSDYHSELNMSSLELGDSALYFCASSSSDSTYEQYFGPGTRLTVT.

A few counts support this clone. This rearrangement joins TRBV5-6 to TRBJ1-2; D gene ambiguous. Trimming removed 3 bases from V and 1 base from J, with 7 bases in between. The CDR3 length is 13 residues. The germline CDR1 and CDR2 sequences are SGHDT and YYEEEE. As DNA, the CDR3 is TGTGCCAGCAGCTCCGACGGTAACTATGGCTACACCTTC. The encoded protein is CASSSDGNYGYTF.

The rearrangement links TRBV15 to TRBJ2-5; 13 bases match TRBD2. J gave up 7 bases and V 7 bases, and 3 bases lay outside the gene matches. Per the germline V gene, CDR1 is LNHNV and CDR2 is YYDKDF (reference sequence). This CDR3 is 13 amino acids long. The CDR3 coding sequence is TGTGCCACCAAACTAGCGGGAGGGGGGACCCAGTACTTC. It specifies CATKLAGGGTQYF.

The chain uses TRBV11-2 and TRBJ2-3, with D tentatively TRBD2 (5 bases). V lost 6 bases to trimming and J lost 5 bases, with 9 bases between them. This CDR3 spans 12 amino acids. Germline V gene data show CDR1 as SGHAT and CDR2 as FQNNGV. CDR3 coding DNA: TGTGCCAGCAGTACTAGAGAAGATACGCAGTATTTT. Residues: CASSTREDTQYF.

V gene TRBV7-9 combines with J gene TRBJ2-1, with D possibly TRBD2 on 6 matching bases. V was pared by 1 base and J by 4 bases, with 17 bases between. The germline V gene has CDR1 SEHNR and CDR2 FQNEAQ (reference sequence). The CDR3 is 17 residues long. The CDR3 spells CASSLGGGRGGYNEQFF. CDR3 DNA sequence: TGTGCCAGCAGCTTAGGGGGTGGGCGGGGAGGTTACAATGAGCAGTTCTTC. The full variable domain, its missing parts supplied by reference TRBV7-9 and TRBJ2-1, is DTGVSQNPRHKITKRGQNVTFRCDPISEHNRLYWYRQTLGQGPEFLTYFQNEAQLEKSRLLSDRFSAERPKGSFSTLEIQRTEQGDSAMYLCASSLGGGRGGYNEQFFGPGTRLTVL.

This chain uses TRBV27 with TRBJ2-2, with D unclear. The germline V gene encodes CDR1 MNHEY and CDR2 SMNVEV (reference sequence). Trimming cost V 6 bases and J 4 bases, with 9 bases left between them. The CDR3 contains 13 residues. CDR3 nucleotide sequence: TGTGCCAGCAGGGTGGGCTCCACCGGGGAGCTGTTTTTT. Translation gives CASRVGSTGELFF.

CDR3: CASSGGPTGVGTEAFF. CDR3 nucleotide sequence: TGTGCCAGCAGCGGGGGGCCTACAGGGGTGGGCACTGAAGCTTTCTTT. The genes are TRBV9 and TRBJ1-1, with 7 bases aligning to TRBD1. CDR3 length: 16 amino acids. V lost 3 bases and J lost 4; bases outside the gene matches: 12. Germline CDR1 and CDR2: SGDLS and YYNGEE.

This rearrangement joins TRBV7-6 to TRBJ2-3, with D uncertain. Trimming removed 1 base at V and 2 bases at J, with 7 bases between. The CDR3 extends over 14 amino acids. CDR1 is SGHVS, CDR2 FNYEAQ, per germline. The CDR3 nucleotides read TGTGCCAGCAGCTTAGTGCTAGACACAGATACGCAGTATTTT. Its translation: CASSLVLDTDTQYF.